Listed below are T cell receptor beta chains from one sample, sequenced in a study of T cells in Graves' hyperthyroidism and ophthalmopathy. TCRdb re-analysed the multiplex PCR reads in MiXCR, keeping a single row per CDR3 protein. The sample comprises almost 350,000 distinct CDR3 sequences, less than 20% of which are singletons, and about 16% rests with the top ten. Material for sequencing was blood. Every receptor here comes from a woman in her thirties or forties with Graves' ophthalmopathy. Both conserved end residues are part of each CDR3. A D gene is named only where the DNA matches it firmly. The size entry is marked missing in some rows and otherwise reads once, few, many or a size class.

V gene: TRBV29-1
D gene: TRBD1
J gene: TRBJ2-7
clone size: many
CDR3 DNA: TGCAGCGCGAGACAGGGCCGCTACGAGCAGTACTTC
CDR3 protein: CSARQGRYEQYF

V gene: TRBV7-2
D gene: TRBD1
J gene: TRBJ1-5
clone size: many
CDR3 DNA: TGTGCCAGCAGCTCCCCGCCGGGACAGGGAATTCCGCGGGAGCCGCCCCAGCATTTT
CDR3 protein: CASSSPPGQGIPREPPQHF

V gene: TRBV12-3/TRBV12-4
D gene: TRBD1
J gene: TRBJ1-1
clone size: many
CDR3 DNA: TGTGCCAGCAGTTACGGGACAGGGATGAACACTGAAGCTTTCTTT
CDR3 protein: CASSYGTGMNTEAFF

V gene: TRBV6-5
D gene: -
J gene: TRBJ2-7
clone size: many
CDR3 DNA: TGTGCCAGCAGTTTGGAAACGAGCGAGCAGTACTTC
CDR3 protein: CASSLETSEQYF

V gene: TRBV20-1
D gene: TRBD2
J gene: TRBJ2-5
clone size: few
CDR3 DNA: TGCAGTGCTAGAGCTCTTCTCCAGCGGGAGCCGATAGAGACCCAGTACTTC
CDR3 protein: CSARALLQREPIETQYF

V gene: TRBV10-1
D gene: TRBD1
J gene: TRBJ1-5
clone size: many
CDR3 DNA: TGCGCCAGCAGTGCCCGGGACAGGGTTTATCAGCCCCAGCATTTT
CDR3 protein: CASSARDRVYQPQHF

V gene: TRBV3-1
D gene: -
J gene: TRBJ1-1
clone size: many
CDR3 DNA: TGTGCCAGCAGCCAAGGACCGGGAACTGAAGCTTTCTTT
CDR3 protein: CASSQGPGTEAFF

V gene: TRBV28
D gene: -
J gene: TRBJ2-7
clone size: many
CDR3 DNA: TGTGCCAGCAGTTTAATGGATGGATACGAGCAGTACTTC
CDR3 protein: CASSLMDGYEQYF

V gene: TRBV5-1
D gene: TRBD2
J gene: TRBJ2-4
clone size: -
CDR3 DNA: TGCGCCAGCAGCGGGACTAAAACGGACATTCAGTACTTC
CDR3 protein: CASSGTKTDIQYF

V gene: TRBV4-2
D gene: -
J gene: TRBJ2-2
clone size: many
CDR3 DNA: TGTGCCAGCAGCCGGCCTGAAACCGGGCTAGCGAACACCGGGGAGCTGTTTTTT
CDR3 protein: CASSRPETGLANTGELFF

V gene: TRBV24-1
D gene: -
J gene: TRBJ1-1
clone size: many
CDR3 DNA: TGTGCCACCAGAGGGCTATTCCCTGAAGCTTTCTTT
CDR3 protein: CATRGLFPEAFF

V gene: TRBV28
D gene: -
J gene: TRBJ2-7
clone size: many
CDR3 DNA: TGTGCCAGCAGTTTGCGGGTTAGGGACGAGCAGTACTTC
CDR3 protein: CASSLRVRDEQYF

V gene: TRBV6-2/TRBV6-3
D gene: TRBD2
J gene: TRBJ2-2
clone size: many
CDR3 DNA: TGTGCCAGCAGTTACTCGATGGGCGGGAGTGCGTACACCGGGGAGCTGTTTTTT
CDR3 protein: CASSYSMGGSAYTGELFF

V gene: TRBV5-1
D gene: TRBD2
J gene: TRBJ2-2
clone size: many
CDR3 DNA: TGCGCCAGCAGCTTCCTAGCGGGAGGCTCCGGGGAGCTGTTTTTT
CDR3 protein: CASSFLAGGSGELFF

V gene: TRBV19
D gene: -
J gene: TRBJ2-7
clone size: many
CDR3 DNA: TGTGCCAGTAGTATGGGGCATTACGAGCAGTACTTC
CDR3 protein: CASSMGHYEQYF

V gene: TRBV19
D gene: TRBD1
J gene: TRBJ1-1
clone size: many
CDR3 DNA: TGTGCCAGTAGTAAACGGACAGGATTTAACACTGAAGCTTTCTTT
CDR3 protein: CASSKRTGFNTEAFF

V gene: TRBV28
D gene: -
J gene: TRBJ1-4
clone size: many
CDR3 DNA: TGTGCCAGCAGTCCCGGGAGAGGGGAGGAAAAACTGTTTTTT
CDR3 protein: CASSPGRGEEKLFF

V gene: TRBV6-1
D gene: -
J gene: TRBJ2-7
clone size: once
CDR3 DNA: TGTGCCAGCAGTAAAATGCTGGGCTGGTACGAGCAGTGCTTC
CDR3 protein: CASSKMLGWYEQCF

V gene: TRBV6-5
D gene: TRBD1
J gene: TRBJ2-5
clone size: many
CDR3 DNA: TGTGCCAGCAGGGGGGACAGGTCGGCCGGGGGAACCCAGTACTTC
CDR3 protein: CASRGDRSAGGTQYF

V gene: TRBV7-2
D gene: -
J gene: TRBJ2-2
clone size: many
CDR3 DNA: TGTGCCAGCAGCTTAATTGTCGGGGAGCTGTTTTTT
CDR3 protein: CASSLIVGELFF

V gene: TRBV30
D gene: -
J gene: TRBJ2-5
clone size: once
CDR3 DNA: TGTGCCTGGAGTCCTAGGGAGACCCAGTACTTC
CDR3 protein: CAWSPRETQYF

V gene: TRBV7-2
D gene: -
J gene: TRBJ1-2
clone size: many
CDR3 DNA: TGTGCCAGCAGCTGGTTGACAGGCGACGGTTATGGCTACACCTTC
CDR3 protein: CASSWLTGDGYGYTF

V gene: TRBV20-1
D gene: -
J gene: TRBJ1-5
clone size: many
CDR3 DNA: TGCAGTGCTAGGGCCGGGAGTCAGCCCCAGCATTTT
CDR3 protein: CSARAGSQPQHF

V gene: TRBV12-3/TRBV12-4
D gene: -
J gene: TRBJ1-1
clone size: few
CDR3 DNA: TGTGCCAGCAGTCCCACCATAGGGACGGCGGTTGAAGCTTTCTTT
CDR3 protein: CASSPTIGTAVEAFF

V gene: TRBV13
D gene: TRBD2
J gene: TRBJ2-7
clone size: many
CDR3 DNA: TGTGCCAGCAGCTTAGGGCGCGGGAGTACCTACGAGCAGTACTTC
CDR3 protein: CASSLGRGSTYEQYF

V gene: TRBV6-5
D gene: -
J gene: TRBJ2-7
clone size: many
CDR3 DNA: TGTGCCAGTGTCAGAGGGAGCGGCTACGAGCAGTACTTC
CDR3 protein: CASVRGSGYEQYF

V gene: TRBV12-3/TRBV12-4
D gene: TRBD1
J gene: TRBJ2-7
clone size: many
CDR3 DNA: TGTGCCAGCAAAGGGGACAGCTCCTACGAGCAGTACTTC
CDR3 protein: CASKGDSSYEQYF

V gene: TRBV7-8
D gene: -
J gene: TRBJ1-2
clone size: few
CDR3 DNA: TGTGCCAGCAGCCGAACCGACGGGCCCGATGTGGGCTACACCTTC
CDR3 protein: CASSRTDGPDVGYTF

V gene: TRBV20-1
D gene: -
J gene: TRBJ2-5
clone size: many
CDR3 DNA: TGCAGTGCTAGAGTCCCGAAAGAGACCCAGTACTTC
CDR3 protein: CSARVPKETQYF

V gene: TRBV11-1
D gene: -
J gene: TRBJ2-5
clone size: many
CDR3 DNA: TGTGCCAGCAGCTTAGGAATCGGCATGCAGAAACAAGAGACCCAGTACTTC
CDR3 protein: CASSLGIGMQKQETQYF

V gene: TRBV6-2/TRBV6-3
D gene: TRBD2
J gene: TRBJ2-4
clone size: many
CDR3 DNA: TGTGCCAGCAGTTATCGGCTAGCGGGGGACAAAAACATTCAGTACTTC
CDR3 protein: CASSYRLAGDKNIQYF

V gene: TRBV28
D gene: TRBD1
J gene: TRBJ2-7
clone size: many
CDR3 DNA: TGTGCCATCTCCGGGACAGGGCGCTACGAGCAGTACTTC
CDR3 protein: CAISGTGRYEQYF

V gene: TRBV20-1
D gene: -
J gene: TRBJ2-2
clone size: many
CDR3 DNA: TGCAGTGCTAGAGATGGTGCATTGACCGGGGAGCTGTTTTTT
CDR3 protein: CSARDGALTGELFF

V gene: TRBV9
D gene: -
J gene: TRBJ2-7
clone size: many
CDR3 DNA: TGTGCCAGCAGCCCTACAGTGAACTCCTACGAGCAGTACTTC
CDR3 protein: CASSPTVNSYEQYF

V gene: TRBV18
D gene: TRBD1
J gene: TRBJ1-1
clone size: many
CDR3 DNA: TGTGCCAGCTCACGAAGGACAGGGGTCACTGAAGCTTTCTTT
CDR3 protein: CASSRRTGVTEAFF

V gene: TRBV9
D gene: -
J gene: TRBJ1-3
clone size: many
CDR3 DNA: TGTGCCAGCAGCGTCGTGGAAAACCCTGGAAACACCATATATTTT
CDR3 protein: CASSVVENPGNTIYF

V gene: TRBV9
D gene: -
J gene: TRBJ2-2
clone size: many
CDR3 DNA: TGTGCCAGCAGCCCGTCGACGGTCCCCACCGGGGAGCTGTTTTTT
CDR3 protein: CASSPSTVPTGELFF

V gene: TRBV6-5
D gene: -
J gene: TRBJ2-7
clone size: few
CDR3 DNA: TGTGCCAGCAGTCCCTGGTCGGGTTCAATTGGTGAGCAGTACTTC
CDR3 protein: CASSPWSGSIGEQYF

V gene: TRBV6-6
D gene: -
J gene: TRBJ1-2
clone size: many
CDR3 DNA: TGTGCCAGCACCAACCCGGGGAACTATGGCTACACCTTC
CDR3 protein: CASTNPGNYGYTF

V gene: TRBV9
D gene: TRBD1
J gene: TRBJ1-2
clone size: -
CDR3 DNA: TGTGCCAGCAGCGCTGGACAGGCCAATGGCTACACCTTC
CDR3 protein: CASSAGQANGYTF